This is a list of T cell receptor beta chains from one sample in a study of blood T cell repertoires in COVID-19. Method: immunoSEQ multiplex PCR; TCRdb's copy keeps in-frame clones and lacks some. This table has more than 350,000 clones, about 90% appearing once. Sequenced input: peripheral blood. These receptors were collected from a woman aged 25 to 45 with COVID-19, enrolled during active disease. CDR3s include the opening cysteine and the closing phenylalanine or tryptophan. The D gene is left open where the match is weak. The listing skips clone size in some rows; elsewhere it reads once, few, many or a size class.

.	TRBV3-1/TRBV3-2	.	TRBJ2-2	TGTGCCAGCAGCCAAGATTCGAGCCCCAACACCGGGGAGCTGTTTTTT	CASSQDSSPNTGELFF
once	TRBV6-5	TRBD1	TRBJ1-1	TGTGCCAGCAGCCACCACAGGGGTGCGGGCACTGAAGCTTTCTTT	CASSHHRGAGTEAFF
.	TRBV6-5	.	TRBJ2-6	TGTGCCAGCACCTGGGCTGGCTCTGGGGCCAACGTCCTGACTTTC	CASTWAGSGANVLTF
.	TRBV30	.	TRBJ1-4	TGTGCCTGGCAGACAGCCCATAATGAAAAACTGTTTTTT	CAWQTAHNEKLFF
.	TRBV30	.	TRBJ2-3	TGTGCCTGGAGTGCGGGAACACCTAGCACAGATACGCAGTATTTT	CAWSAGTPSTDTQYF
.	TRBV9	.	TRBJ2-1	TGTGCCAGCAGCTTCGGGACACTTTCCTACAATGAGCAGTTCTTC	CASSFGTLSYNEQFF
.	TRBV11-2	TRBD1	TRBJ1-1	TGTGCCAGCAGCTTGAGCCGGGACAGTCTTGAAGCTTTCTTT	CASSLSRDSLEAFF
.	TRBV6-2/TRBV6-3	TRBD2	TRBJ2-1	TGTGCCAGCACCCCCCTGGGACTAGCTAACAATGAGCAGTTCTTC	CASTPLGLANNEQFF
.	TRBV7-2	TRBD2	TRBJ2-1	TGTGCCAGCAGCTTAGAAGCGGGAAATGAGCAGTTCTTC	CASSLEAGNEQFF
.	TRBV5-8	TRBD2	TRBJ2-7	TGTGCCAGCAGCTTAAGGGGACTAGCGGGAAGCGAGCAGTACTTC	CASSLRGLAGSEQYF
.	TRBV9	.	TRBJ1-2	TGTGCCAGCAGCGCCGCTCCCGCCCCGACTCCCGGTGGTGGCTACACCTTC	CASSAAPAPTPGGGYTF
few	TRBV11-1	TRBD2	TRBJ2-7	TGTGCCAGCAGCTTACCAGCGGGGTACTCCTACGAGCAGTACTTC	CASSLPAGYSYEQYF
.	TRBV7-2	TRBD1	TRBJ1-4	TGTGCCAGCAGCCAGAGGGGGCCCTCCGGGGAAAAACTGTTTTTT	CASSQRGPSGEKLFF
.	TRBV7-2	.	TRBJ1-2	TGTGCCAGCAGCTCCATTGCGGGGCCCTATGGCTACACCTTC	CASSSIAGPYGYTF
once	TRBV18	TRBD1	TRBJ2-5	TGTGCCAGCTCACCACCGTCAGGGGGTCAAGAGACCCAGTACTTC	CASSPPSGGQETQYF
few	TRBV28	TRBD2	TRBJ2-3	TGTGCCAGCAGGGAGGCTAGCGGGAGGTCTGCGCAGTATTTT	CASREASGRSAQYF
.	TRBV10-3	.	TRBJ1-1	TGTGCCATCAGGCCCTATTGCCAGGGGCCCGCTTGTAGCCCTGAAGCTTTCTTT	CAIRPYCQGPACSPEAFF
.	TRBV18	.	TRBJ1-4	TGTGCCAGCTCACTCACCCACGGGGACACAAGAGAAAAACTGTTTTTT	CASSLTHGDTREKLFF
.	TRBV24-1	.	TRBJ1-2	TGTGCCACCAGTGACGCGGGGTCCCATGGCTACACCTTC	CATSDAGSHGYTF
.	TRBV19	.	TRBJ2-7	TGTGCCAGTAGTATAGGACAGATTCGAGACGAGCAGTACTTC	CASSIGQIRDEQYF
.	TRBV28	TRBD2	TRBJ2-1	TGTGCCAGCACTTCGTGGGGGACTAGCGGGAGAGCCTACAATGAGCAGTTCTTC	CASTSWGTSGRAYNEQFF
.	TRBV6-1	.	TRBJ1-2	TGTGCCAGCAGTGAGTCCCCTTGGGCGGGAGGGGAGAGCGGCTACACCTTC	CASSESPWAGGESGYTF
.	TRBV6-6	TRBD1	TRBJ1-3	TGTGCCAGCAGACAGGGGTCCTCTGGAAACACCATATATTTT	CASRQGSSGNTIYF
.	TRBV28	.	TRBJ1-3	TGTGCCAGCAAGGAGCAGGGAAGGAGAAACACCATATATTTT	CASKEQGRRNTIYF
.	TRBV7-2	.	TRBJ2-5	TGTGCCAGCAGCGAATGGGGGGACCAAGAGACCCAGTACTTC	CASSEWGDQETQYF
.	TRBV24-1	TRBD1	TRBJ2-3	TGTGCCACCAGTGACCTTACAGGGGCCATGGATACGCAGTATTTT	CATSDLTGAMDTQYF
once	TRBV19	.	TRBJ1-1	TGTGCCAGTAGTATGGAAGGGGTCGGAACTGAAGCTTTCTTT	CASSMEGVGTEAFF
.	TRBV6-5	TRBD2	TRBJ2-1	TGTGCCAGCAGTTACTCGGGTAGCGGGAGGGCCGGTGAGCAGTTCTTC	CASSYSGSGRAGEQFF
.	TRBV28	TRBD1	TRBJ1-2	TGTGCCAGCAGTTCTATAGGAACAGGGGATGGCGGCTACACCTTC	CASSSIGTGDGGYTF
.	TRBV6-6	TRBD1	TRBJ2-7	TGTGCCAGCAGTAGGACAGGGAACTTAGAGCAGTACTTC	CASSRTGNLEQYF
.	TRBV19	TRBD2	TRBJ2-7	TGTGCCAGTAGTATAGTCCTAGCGGCGGCCTACGAGCAGTACTTC	CASSIVLAAAYEQYF